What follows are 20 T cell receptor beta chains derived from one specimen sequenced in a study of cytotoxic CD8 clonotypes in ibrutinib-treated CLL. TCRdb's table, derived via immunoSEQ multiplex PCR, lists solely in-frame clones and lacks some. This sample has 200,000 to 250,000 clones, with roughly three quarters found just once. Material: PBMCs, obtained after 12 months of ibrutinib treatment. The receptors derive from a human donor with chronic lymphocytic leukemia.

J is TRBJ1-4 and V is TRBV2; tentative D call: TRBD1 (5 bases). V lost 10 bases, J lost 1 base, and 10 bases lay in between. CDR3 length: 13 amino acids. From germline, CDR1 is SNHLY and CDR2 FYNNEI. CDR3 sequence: CATIGGTNEKLFF. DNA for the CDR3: TGTGCCACCATCGGGGGAACTAATGAAAAACTGTTTTTT.

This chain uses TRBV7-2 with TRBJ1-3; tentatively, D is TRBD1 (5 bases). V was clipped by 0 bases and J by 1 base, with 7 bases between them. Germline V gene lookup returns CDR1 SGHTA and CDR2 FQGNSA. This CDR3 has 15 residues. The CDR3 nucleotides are TGTGCCAGCAGCTTAGCGCGGGGGTCTGGAAACACCATATATTTT. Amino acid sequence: CASSLARGSGNTIYF.

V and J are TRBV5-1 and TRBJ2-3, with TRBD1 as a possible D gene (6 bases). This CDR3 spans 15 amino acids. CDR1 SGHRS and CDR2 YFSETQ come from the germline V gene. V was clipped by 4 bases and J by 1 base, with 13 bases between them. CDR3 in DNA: TGCGCCAGCAGCCCCGGGGACAAACGCACAGATACGCAGTATTTT. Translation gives CASSPGDKRTDTQYF.

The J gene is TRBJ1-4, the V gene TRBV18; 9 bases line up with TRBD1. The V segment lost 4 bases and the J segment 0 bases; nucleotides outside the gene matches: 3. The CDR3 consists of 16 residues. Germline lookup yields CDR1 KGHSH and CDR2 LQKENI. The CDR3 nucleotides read TGTGCCAGCTCACTGGGACAGGGAGCAACTAATGAAAAACTGTTTTTT. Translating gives CASSLGQGATNEKLFF.

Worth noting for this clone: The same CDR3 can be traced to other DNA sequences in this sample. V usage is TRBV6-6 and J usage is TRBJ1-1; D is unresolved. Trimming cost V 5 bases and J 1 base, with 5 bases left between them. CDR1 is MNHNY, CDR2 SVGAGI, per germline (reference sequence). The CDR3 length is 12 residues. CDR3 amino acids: CASSRQNTEAFF. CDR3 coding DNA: TGTGCCAGCAGTCGACAGAACACTGAAGCTTTCTTT.

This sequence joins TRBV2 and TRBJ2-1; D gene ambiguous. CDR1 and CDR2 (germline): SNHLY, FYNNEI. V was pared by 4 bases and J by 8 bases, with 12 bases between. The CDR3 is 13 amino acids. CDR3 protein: CASSAVVLHEQFF. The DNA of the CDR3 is TGTGCCAGCAGTGCTGTCGTTTTGCATGAGCAGTTCTTC.

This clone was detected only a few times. Here the CDR3 reads CASSSLGQGKNIQYF. The CDR3 DNA follows: TGTGCCAGTAGTTCTCTGGGACAGGGCAAAAACATTCAGTACTTC. The chain uses TRBV19 and TRBJ2-4; 9 bases align to TRBD1. The CDR3 runs to 15 residues. V gave up 5 bases and J gave up 3 bases; unmatched junction bases: 5. Germline V gene lookup returns CDR1 LNHDA and CDR2 SQIVND (reference sequence).

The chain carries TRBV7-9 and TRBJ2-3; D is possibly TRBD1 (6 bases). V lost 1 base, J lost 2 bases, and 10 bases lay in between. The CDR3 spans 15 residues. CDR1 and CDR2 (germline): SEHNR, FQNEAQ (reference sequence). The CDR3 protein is CASSLGGQTTDTQYF. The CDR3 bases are TGTGCCAGCAGCTTAGGCGGACAGACCACAGATACGCAGTATTTT.

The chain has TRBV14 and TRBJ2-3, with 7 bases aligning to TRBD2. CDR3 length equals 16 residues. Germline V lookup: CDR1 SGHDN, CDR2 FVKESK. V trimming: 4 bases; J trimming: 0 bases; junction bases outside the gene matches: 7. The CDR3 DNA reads TGTGCCAGCAGCCGCATGGGGACTATCAGCACAGATACGCAGTATTTT. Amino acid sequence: CASSRMGTISTDTQYF.

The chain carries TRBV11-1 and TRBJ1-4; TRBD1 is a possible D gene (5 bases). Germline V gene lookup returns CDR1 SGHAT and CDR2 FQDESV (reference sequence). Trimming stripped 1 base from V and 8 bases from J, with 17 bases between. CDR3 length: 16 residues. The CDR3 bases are TGTGCCAGCAGCTTAGAGCATGGGGCAGCGAGGGAAAAACTGTTTTTT. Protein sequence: CASSLEHGAAREKLFF.

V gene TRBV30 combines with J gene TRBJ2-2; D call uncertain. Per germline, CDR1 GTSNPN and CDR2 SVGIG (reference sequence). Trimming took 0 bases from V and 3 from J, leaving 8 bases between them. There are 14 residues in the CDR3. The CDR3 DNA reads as TGTGCCTGGAGTGTGATGTCGTACACCGGGGAGCTGTTTTTT. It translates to CAWSVMSYTGELFF.

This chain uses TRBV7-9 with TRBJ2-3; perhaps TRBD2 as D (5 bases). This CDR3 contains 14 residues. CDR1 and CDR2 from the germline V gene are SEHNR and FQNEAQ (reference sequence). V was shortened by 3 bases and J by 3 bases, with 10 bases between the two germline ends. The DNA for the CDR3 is TGTGCCAGCAGCTTGCCCCGGGGTACAGATACGCAGTATTTT. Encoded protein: CASSLPRGTDTQYF.

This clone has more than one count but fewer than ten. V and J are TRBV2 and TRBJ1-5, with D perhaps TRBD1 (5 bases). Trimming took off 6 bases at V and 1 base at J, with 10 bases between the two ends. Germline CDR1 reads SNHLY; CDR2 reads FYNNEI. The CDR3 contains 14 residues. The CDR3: CASRGQGSNQPQHF. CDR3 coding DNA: TGTGCCAGCAGGGGGCAGGGAAGCAATCAGCCCCAGCATTTT.

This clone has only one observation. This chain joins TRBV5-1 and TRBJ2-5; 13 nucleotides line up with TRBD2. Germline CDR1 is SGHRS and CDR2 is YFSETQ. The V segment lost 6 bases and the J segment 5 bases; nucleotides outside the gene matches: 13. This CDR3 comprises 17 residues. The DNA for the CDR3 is TGCGCCAGCACCCAGGCGGGACTAGCGGGACTCCCGGAGACCCAGTACTTC. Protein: CASTQAGLAGLPETQYF.

CDR3 in DNA: TGCGCCAGCAGCGACAGGGAGAGCCCTTATGGCTACACCTTC. This sequence encodes CASSDRESPYGYTF. The V and J genes are TRBV5-1 and TRBJ1-2; 7 bases align to TRBD1. In germline, CDR1 is SGHRS, CDR2 YFSETQ. The V gene end was trimmed by 4 bases and the J gene end by 5 bases; junction bases not matched to a gene: 8. This CDR3 region has 14 residues.

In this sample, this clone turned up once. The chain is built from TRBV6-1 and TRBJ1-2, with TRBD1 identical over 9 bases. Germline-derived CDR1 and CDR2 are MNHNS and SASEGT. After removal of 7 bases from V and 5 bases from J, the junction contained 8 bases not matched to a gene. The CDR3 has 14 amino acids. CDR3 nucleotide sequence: TGTGCCAGCAACCAATGGACAGGGGAATATGGCTACACCTTC. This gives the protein CASNQWTGEYGYTF.

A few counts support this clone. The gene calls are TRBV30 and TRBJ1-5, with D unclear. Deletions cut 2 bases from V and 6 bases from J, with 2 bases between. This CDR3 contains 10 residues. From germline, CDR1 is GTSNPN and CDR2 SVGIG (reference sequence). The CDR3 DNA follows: TGTGCCTGGAGTTTTCAGCCCCAGCATTTT. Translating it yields CAWSFQPQHF.

The chain's CDR3 is CSVYRQGNEKLFF. The CDR3 nucleotides read TGCAGCGTGTATCGACAGGGGAATGAAAAACTGTTTTTT. This chain connects TRBV29-1 to TRBJ1-4; 8 bases match TRBD1. This CDR3 spans 13 amino acids. Trimming took 6 bases from V and 5 from J; bases not matched to a gene: 5. Germline V lookup: CDR1 SQVTM, CDR2 ANQGSEA. Drawing the rest from reference TRBV29-1 and TRBJ1-4, the complete variable domain is SAVISQKPSRDICQRGTSLTIQCQVDSQVTMMFWYRQQPGQSLTLIATANQGSEATYESGFVIDKFPISRPNLTFSTLTVSNMSPEDSSIYLCSVYRQGNEKLFFGSGTQLSVL.

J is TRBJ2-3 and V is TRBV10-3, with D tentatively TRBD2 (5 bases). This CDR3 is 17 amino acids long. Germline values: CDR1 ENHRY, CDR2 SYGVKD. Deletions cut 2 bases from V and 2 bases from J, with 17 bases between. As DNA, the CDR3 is TGTGCCATCAGTGAGCCCCAGCGGAATCTTCTCACAGATACGCAGTATTTT. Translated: CAISEPQRNLLTDTQYF.

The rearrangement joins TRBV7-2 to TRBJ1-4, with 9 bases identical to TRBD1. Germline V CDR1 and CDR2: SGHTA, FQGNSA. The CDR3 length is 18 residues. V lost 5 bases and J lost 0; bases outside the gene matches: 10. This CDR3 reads CASSPQGTGTATNEKLFF. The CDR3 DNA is TGTGCCAGCAGCCCCCAAGGGACAGGGACAGCAACTAATGAAAAACTGTTTTTT.